Each of the 23 T cell receptor beta chains below was sequenced from the same sample in a study of immune reconstitution after stem cell transplant in scleroderma (dated by TCRdb to 2016 to 2017). Receptor libraries were prepared by RT-PCR. Instrument used: Illumina MiSeq. TCRdb applied fastp at Q25 and MiXCR to the public reads, then kept only in-frame beta chains. Each entry merges the rows of one CDR3 protein and shows their most common DNA and genes. The sample records more than 600 distinct CDR3 sequences, roughly 7.7% of which are singletons. Together, the top ten hold about 22% of the sample. This material was obtained before or after autologous hematopoietic stem cell transplantation (not recorded which). These receptors were taken from a male donor with systemic sclerosis.

By sample share, this clonotype is large (0.1 to 1%). The chain carries TRBV7-2 and TRBJ1-3; D is unresolved. The CDR3 has 13 residues. V gave up 1 base and J gave up 8 bases, with 9 bases separating them. Germline loops: CDR1 SGHTA, CDR2 FQGNSA. The chain's CDR3 is CASSLVVVDTIYF. The CDR3 nucleotides are TGTGCCAGCAGCTTAGTCGTGGTTGACACCATATATTTT.

By sample fraction, this clonotype is medium-sized (0.01 to 0.1%). The gene calls are TRBV12-3 or TRBV12-4 and TRBJ2-1; 8 nucleotides agree with TRBD2. The length of the CDR3 is 14 residues. After removal of 1 base from V and 6 bases from J, the junction contained 2 bases not matched to a gene. The CDR3 DNA follows: TGTGCCAGCAGTTTAGGAGCGGGGGCCAATGAGCAGTTCTTC. It encodes CASSLGAGANEQFF.

By sample fraction, this clonotype is large (0.1 to 1%). V is TRBV28 and J is TRBJ2-3, with 10 nucleotides matching TRBD1. The CDR3 runs to 16 residues. V gave up 6 bases and J gave up 1 base; unmatched junction bases: 7. In germline, CDR1 is MDHEN, CDR2 SYDVKM. As DNA, the CDR3 is TGTGCCAGCAGATTTGGGACAGGGGCACGCACAGATACGCAGTATTTT. Its protein product is CASRFGTGARTDTQYF.

V gene TRBV6-2 or TRBV6-3 combines with J gene TRBJ2-1; D perhaps matches TRBD2 (7 bases). Trimming pared 1 base from V and 7 bases from J, leaving 20 bases between. CDR3 size: 17 residues. Germline loops: CDR1 MNHEY, CDR2 SVGEGT. Here the CDR3 reads CASSYLGGLRTRNEQFF. The CDR3 DNA is TGTGCCAGCAGTTACTTGGGGGGGCTGCGGACGAGGAATGAGCAGTTCTTC.

This clonotype is categorized as large. The chain is built from TRBV7-2 and TRBJ1-3, with 11 bases that match TRBD1. Germline-derived CDR1 and CDR2 are SGHTA and FQGNSA. This CDR3 is built from 14 residues. After removal of 9 bases from V and 4 bases from J, the junction contained 5 bases not matched to a gene. CDR3 DNA: TGTGCCAGTGGGGACAGGGGGTCCGGAAACACCATATATTTT. Its protein is CASGDRGSGNTIYF.

This clonotype qualifies as large. This chain connects TRBV6-5 to TRBJ1-5; 10 bases fit TRBD1. The CDR3 sequence is 14 residues long. Germline CDR1 reads MNHEY; CDR2 reads SVGAGI. The J segment lost 4 bases and the V segment lost 6 bases, leaving 3 bases of the junction unmatched. CDR3 in amino acids: CASRGTGANQPQHF. In nucleotides, the CDR3 is TGTGCCAGCAGGGGGACAGGGGCTAATCAGCCCCAGCATTTT.

This clonotype is large by share. The chain has TRBV20-1 and TRBJ1-2; the match to TRBD1 covers 7 bases. The CDR3 extends over 13 amino acids. Germline CDR1 reads DFQATT; CDR2 reads SNEGSKA (reference sequence). The V segment lost 6 bases and the J segment 2 bases; nucleotides outside the gene matches: 6. The CDR3 sequence: CSAWDSRNYGYTF. The CDR3 DNA follows: TGCAGTGCCTGGGACAGCCGAAACTATGGCTACACCTTC.

This clonotype was detected only a few times. The rearrangement links TRBV5-4 to TRBJ1-5; 7 bases are a match to TRBD1. The junction had 1 base not matched to a gene; V was cut back by 4 bases and J by 0 bases. The CDR3 spans 14 residues. CDR1 is SGHNT, CDR2 YYREEE, per germline (reference sequence). The CDR3 DNA is TGTGCCAGCAGCAGACAGGGTAGCAATCAGCCCCAGCATTTT. This codes for CASSRQGSNQPQHF.

By sample share, this clonotype is large. The chain links TRBV29-1 to TRBJ2-7; tentatively, D is TRBD1 (6 bases). V was shortened by 3 bases and J by 4 bases, with 10 bases between the two germline ends. The CDR3 is 12 amino acids. Germline lookup yields CDR1 SQVTM and CDR2 ANQGSEA. CDR3 nucleotide sequence: TGCAGCGTTGAGGGGCAGGGGTACGAGCAGTACTTC. It is translated as CSVEGQGYEQYF.

This clonotype is large (0.1 to 1%) within its sample. The gene calls are TRBV29-1 and TRBJ2-2; D perhaps matches TRBD2 (5 bases). Germline CDR1 SQVTM, CDR2 ANQGSEA. The V gene lost 7 bases and the J gene lost 1 base, with 10 bases spanning the gap. CDR3 length equals 13 residues. The CDR3 reads CSAQRMNTGELFF. The CDR3 nucleotides are TGCAGCGCCCAGCGGATGAACACCGGGGAGCTGTTTTTT.

This clonotype is categorized as large. The V call is TRBV29-1, the J call TRBJ2-3, with 9 bases identical to TRBD1. CDR1 is SQVTM, CDR2 ANQGSEA, per germline. V trimming: 1 base; J trimming: 5 bases; junction bases outside the gene matches: 7. The CDR3 extends over 15 amino acids. Here the CDR3 DNA reads TGCAGCGTTGAAGTTAACAGGGGGCACGGAGATACGCAGTATTTT. Protein: CSVEVNRGHGDTQYF.

By share, this clonotype ranks as medium-sized. The chain carries TRBV7-9 and TRBJ2-7, with a weak D call TRBD1 (5 bases). Germline lookup yields CDR1 SEHNR and CDR2 FQNEAQ (reference sequence). The CDR3 extends over 12 amino acids. V was shortened by 4 bases and J by 6 bases, with 10 bases between the two germline ends. The CDR3 loop is CASSWTRLEQYF. Here the CDR3 DNA reads TGTGCCAGCAGCTGGACACGGCTCGAGCAGTACTTC.

This clonotype turned up a few times. The rearrangement uses TRBV6-5 and TRBJ1-1, with 7 bases that match TRBD1. The germline CDR1 and CDR2 sequences are MNHEY and SVGAGI. The CDR3 is made up of 17 amino acids. J lost 0 bases, V lost 6 bases, and 13 bases had no gene match. The DNA for the CDR3 is TGTGCCAGCAGCTACCTGGACAGGAGGAGCATGAACACTGAAGCTTTCTTT. Protein product: CASSYLDRRSMNTEAFF.

This sequence joins TRBV12-3 or TRBV12-4 and TRBJ1-1; 9 bases line up with TRBD1. CDR3 length: 15 amino acids. Trimming cost V 4 bases and J 4 bases; bases outside gene matches: 7. Here the CDR3 reads CASSSSGQGSTEAFF. The CDR3 nucleotides read TGTGCCAGCAGTTCCTCCGGACAGGGGAGCACTGAAGCTTTCTTT.

By sample fraction, this clonotype is large. The chain carries TRBV10-3 and TRBJ2-2; D call uncertain. CDR1 and CDR2 (germline): ENHRY, SYGVKD. V dropped 7 bases and J dropped 1 base, with 13 bases sitting between them. This CDR3 is 15 amino acids long. The CDR3: CAITRGDGNTGELFF. DNA for the CDR3: TGTGCCATCACCCGCGGCGACGGGAACACCGGGGAGCTGTTTTTT.

This clonotype is categorized as medium-sized (0.01 to 0.1%). This chain links TRBV28 with TRBJ1-2; the D is unclear. Trimming took off 4 bases at V and 2 bases at J, with 8 bases between the two ends. In germline, CDR1 is MDHEN, CDR2 SYDVKM. This CDR3 has 13 amino acids. The CDR3 loop is CASSSRINYGYTF. The DNA of the CDR3 is TGTGCCAGCAGTTCTCGGATCAACTATGGCTACACCTTC.

In its sample, this clonotype is medium-sized. The gene calls are TRBV20-1 and TRBJ2-5; D not certain. CDR1 DFQATT and CDR2 SNEGSKA come from the germline V gene (reference sequence). The CDR3 contains 11 residues. V gave up 4 bases and J gave up 1 base, with 4 bases separating them. The CDR3 bases are TGCAGTGCTAAAATCCAAGAGACCCAGTACTTC. Its protein product is CSAKIQETQYF.

The chain is built from TRBV5-5 and TRBJ1-1; D is uncertain. Looked up from germline, CDR1 is SGHKS and CDR2 is YYEKEE (reference sequence). The germline V and J ends were trimmed by 1 base and 2 bases, with 6 bases remaining between them. This CDR3 is 13 amino acids long. CDR3 amino acids: CASSLLFNTEAFF. The CDR3 region has the DNA TGTGCCAGCAGCTTGTTGTTTAACACTGAAGCTTTCTTT.

In its sample, this clonotype ranks as medium-sized. The chain couples TRBV10-3 to TRBJ2-7; 12 bases match TRBD2. The CDR3 has 18 residues. J lost 3 bases, V lost 2 bases, and 11 bases had no gene match. Germline CDR1 ENHRY, CDR2 SYGVKD. CDR3 sequence reads: CAISEPEMTSGGGYEQYF. The DNA of the CDR3 is TGTGCCATCAGTGAGCCGGAGATGACTAGCGGGGGTGGCTACGAGCAGTACTTC.

This clonotype qualifies as large. The chain couples TRBV20-1 to TRBJ2-3; D is perhaps TRBD1 (6 bases). The CDR3 contains 14 residues. Germline-derived CDR1 and CDR2 are DFQATT and SNEGSKA (reference sequence). Trimming removed 6 bases at V and 7 bases at J, with 20 bases between. The CDR3 is CSASPSPGAHTQYF. CDR3 DNA: TGCAGTGCCTCTCCCTCTCCAGGGGCTCATACGCAGTATTTT.

This clonotype is classed as large. The V gene is TRBV5-6, the J gene TRBJ2-7; possibly TRBD2 for D (7 bases). The germline gives CDR1 SGHDT, CDR2 YYEEEE. The CDR3 loop spans 14 amino acids. Between the trimmed V and J ends, which lost 3 bases and 2 bases, there was a span of 12 bases. Here the CDR3 reads CASSWGGRPYEQYF. The CDR3 region has the DNA TGTGCCAGCAGCTGGGGGGGCCGACCCTACGAGCAGTACTTC.

In this sample, this clonotype is large (0.1 to 1%). This chain connects TRBV15 to TRBJ2-1; possibly TRBD1 or TRBD2 for D (7 bases each). CDR1 is LNHNV, CDR2 YYDKDF, per germline (reference sequence). Between the trimmed V and J ends, which lost 7 bases and 6 bases, there was a span of 19 bases. The CDR3 has 15 residues. CDR3 DNA: TGTGCCACCACCTCGTTGACAGGGAGGGCCAATGAGCAGTTCTTC. Protein sequence: CATTSLTGRANEQFF.

This clonotype counts as hyperexpanded. This chain joins TRBV6-1 and TRBJ2-1; the D gene could be TRBD1 or TRBD2 (6 bases each). V lost 1 base to trimming and J lost 9 bases, with 19 bases between them. Germline CDR1 is MNHNS and CDR2 is SASEGT. The CDR3 runs to 16 residues. The CDR3 loop is CASSEEGGGGLGEQFF. The CDR3 nucleotides are TGTGCCAGCAGTGAAGAAGGGGGTGGAGGGCTGGGTGAGCAGTTCTTC.